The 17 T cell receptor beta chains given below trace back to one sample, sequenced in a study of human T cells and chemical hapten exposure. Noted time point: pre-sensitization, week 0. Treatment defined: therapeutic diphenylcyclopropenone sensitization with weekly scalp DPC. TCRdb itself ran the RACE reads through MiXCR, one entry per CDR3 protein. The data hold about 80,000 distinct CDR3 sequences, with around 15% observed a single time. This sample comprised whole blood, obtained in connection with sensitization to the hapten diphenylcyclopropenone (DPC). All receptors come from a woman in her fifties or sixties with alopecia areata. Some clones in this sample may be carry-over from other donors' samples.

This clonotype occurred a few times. CDR3 DNA sequence: TGTGCCAGCTCTCCTAGATCGGCGGGAGAGACCCAGTACTTC. Encoded protein: CASSPRSAGETQYF. The chain has TRBV18 and TRBJ2-5; TRBD2 is a possible D gene (5 bases). Germline CDR1 and CDR2: KGHSH and LQKENI. With 6 bases removed from V and 4 bases from J, the gap between germline ends came to 15 bases. The CDR3 has 14 amino acids.

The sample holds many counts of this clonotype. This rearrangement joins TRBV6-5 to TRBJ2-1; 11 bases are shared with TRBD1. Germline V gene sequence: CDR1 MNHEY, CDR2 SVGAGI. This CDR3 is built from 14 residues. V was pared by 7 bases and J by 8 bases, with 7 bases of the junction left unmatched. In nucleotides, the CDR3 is TGTGCCAGCACCGGGACAGGGGGTGCCGATGAGCAGTTCTTC. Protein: CASTGTGGADEQFF.

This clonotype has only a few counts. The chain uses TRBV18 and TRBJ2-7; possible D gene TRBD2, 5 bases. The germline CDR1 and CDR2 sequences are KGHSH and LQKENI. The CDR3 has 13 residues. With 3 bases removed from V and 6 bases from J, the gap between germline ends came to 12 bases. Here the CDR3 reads CASSPRHGVEQYF. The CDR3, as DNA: TGTGCCAGCTCACCCAGGCACGGGGTCGAGCAGTACTTC.

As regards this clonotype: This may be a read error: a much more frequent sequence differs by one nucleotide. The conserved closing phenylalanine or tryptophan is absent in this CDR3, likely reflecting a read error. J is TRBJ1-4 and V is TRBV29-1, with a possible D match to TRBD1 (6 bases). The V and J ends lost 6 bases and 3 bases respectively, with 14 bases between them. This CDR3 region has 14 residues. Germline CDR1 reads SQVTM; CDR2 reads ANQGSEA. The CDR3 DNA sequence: TGCAGCGTCATATCGGACAGATCTAATGAAAAACTGTTTTCT. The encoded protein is CSVISDRSNEKLFS.

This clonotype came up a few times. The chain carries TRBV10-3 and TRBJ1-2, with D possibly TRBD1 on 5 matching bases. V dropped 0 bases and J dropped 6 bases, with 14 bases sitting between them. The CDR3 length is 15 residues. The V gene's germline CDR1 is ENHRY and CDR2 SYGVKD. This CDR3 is CAISESTGGLNGYTF. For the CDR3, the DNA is TGTGCCATCAGTGAGTCAACAGGCGGTCTTAATGGCTACACCTTC.

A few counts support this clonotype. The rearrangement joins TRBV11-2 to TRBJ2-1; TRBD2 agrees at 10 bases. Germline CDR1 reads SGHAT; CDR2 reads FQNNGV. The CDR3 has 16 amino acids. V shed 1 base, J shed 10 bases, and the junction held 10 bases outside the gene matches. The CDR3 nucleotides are TGTGCCAGCAGCTTAGTCCCTAGCGGGAGTATTGGAGAGCAGTTCTTC. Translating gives CASSLVPSGSIGEQFF. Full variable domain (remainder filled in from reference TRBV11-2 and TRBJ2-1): EAGVAQSPRYKIIEKRQSVAFWCNPISGHATLYWYQQILGQGPKLLIQFQNNGVVDDSQLPKDRFSAERLKGVDSTLKIQPAKLEDSAVYLCASSLVPSGSIGEQFFGPGTRLTVL.

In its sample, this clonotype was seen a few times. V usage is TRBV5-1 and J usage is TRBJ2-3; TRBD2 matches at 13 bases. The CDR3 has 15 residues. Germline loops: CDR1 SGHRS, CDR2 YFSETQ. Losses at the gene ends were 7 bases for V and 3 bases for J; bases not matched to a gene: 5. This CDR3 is CASSGTSGMTDTQYF. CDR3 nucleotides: TGCGCCAGCTCCGGGACTAGCGGGATGACAGATACGCAGTATTTT.

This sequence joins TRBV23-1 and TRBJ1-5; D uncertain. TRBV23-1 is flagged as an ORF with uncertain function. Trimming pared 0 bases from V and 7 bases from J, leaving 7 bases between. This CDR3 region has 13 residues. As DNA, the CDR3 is TGCGCCAGCAGTCAATCCGCGGGCCAGCCCCAGCATTTT. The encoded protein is CASSQSAGQPQHF.

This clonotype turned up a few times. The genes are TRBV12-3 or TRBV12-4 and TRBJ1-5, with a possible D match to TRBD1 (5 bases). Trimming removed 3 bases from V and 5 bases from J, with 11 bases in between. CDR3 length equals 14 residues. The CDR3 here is CASSFGREDQPQHF. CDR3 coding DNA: TGTGCCAGCAGTTTCGGCAGGGAGGATCAGCCCCAGCATTTT.

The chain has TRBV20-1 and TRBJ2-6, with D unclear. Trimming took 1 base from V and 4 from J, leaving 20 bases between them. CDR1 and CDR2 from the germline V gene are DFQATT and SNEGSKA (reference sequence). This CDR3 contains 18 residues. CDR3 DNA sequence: TGCAGTGCTAGAGGATTTACAAGTACTATTCTGGGGGCCAACGTCCTGACTTTC. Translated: CSARGFTSTILGANVLTF.

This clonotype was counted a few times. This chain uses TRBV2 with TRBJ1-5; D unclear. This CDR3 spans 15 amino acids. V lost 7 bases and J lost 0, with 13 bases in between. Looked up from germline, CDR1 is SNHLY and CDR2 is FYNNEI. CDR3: CASTSLGASNQPQHF. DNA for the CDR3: TGTGCCAGCACTTCTTTAGGTGCTAGCAATCAGCCCCAGCATTTT.

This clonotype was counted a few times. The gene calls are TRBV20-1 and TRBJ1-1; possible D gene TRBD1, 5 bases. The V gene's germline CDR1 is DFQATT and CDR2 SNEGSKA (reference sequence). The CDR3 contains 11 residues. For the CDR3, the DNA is TGCAGCGCTTTTCGCCGGGGCGAAGCTTTCTTT. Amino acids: CSAFRRGEAFF.

CDR3: CASSESFARVVNTEAFF. The CDR3 nucleotides read TGTGCCAGCAGTGAATCGTTTGCCAGGGTCGTGAACACTGAAGCTTTCTTT. The V and J genes are TRBV6-1 and TRBJ1-1, with D perhaps TRBD1 (5 bases). Germline-derived CDR1 and CDR2 are MNHNS and SASEGT. The CDR3 has 17 amino acids. Between the trimmed V and J ends, which lost 2 bases and 0 bases, there was a span of 16 bases.

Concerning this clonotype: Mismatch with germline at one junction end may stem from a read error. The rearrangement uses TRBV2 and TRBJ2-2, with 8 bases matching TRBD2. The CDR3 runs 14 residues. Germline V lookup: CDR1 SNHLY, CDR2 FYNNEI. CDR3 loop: CASREGTSRSLLFF. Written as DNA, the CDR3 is TGTGCCAGCAGGGAAGGGACTAGTCGGAGTTTGCTGTTTTTT.

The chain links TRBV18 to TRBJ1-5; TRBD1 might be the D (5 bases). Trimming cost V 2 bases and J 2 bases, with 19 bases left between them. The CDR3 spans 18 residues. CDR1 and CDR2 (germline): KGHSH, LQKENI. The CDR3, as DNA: TGTGCCAGCTCACCATCTTTGATTGGCAGGGTAGGCAATCAGCCCCAGCATTTT. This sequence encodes CASSPSLIGRVGNQPQHF.

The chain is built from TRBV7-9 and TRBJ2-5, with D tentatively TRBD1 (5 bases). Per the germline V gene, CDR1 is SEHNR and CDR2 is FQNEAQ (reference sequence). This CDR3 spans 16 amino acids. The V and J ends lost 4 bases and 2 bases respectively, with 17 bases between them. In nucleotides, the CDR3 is TGTGCCAGCAGCTCAACTAAGGGGAAAGTACAAGAGACCCAGTACTTC. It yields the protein CASSSTKGKVQETQYF.

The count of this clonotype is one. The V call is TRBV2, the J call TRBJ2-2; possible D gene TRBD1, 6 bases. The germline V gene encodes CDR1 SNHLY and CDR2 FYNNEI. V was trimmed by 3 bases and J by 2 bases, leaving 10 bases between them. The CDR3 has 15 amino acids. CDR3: CASSDRGTNTGELFF. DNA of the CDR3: TGTGCCAGCAGTGACAGGGGTACCAACACCGGGGAGCTGTTTTTT.